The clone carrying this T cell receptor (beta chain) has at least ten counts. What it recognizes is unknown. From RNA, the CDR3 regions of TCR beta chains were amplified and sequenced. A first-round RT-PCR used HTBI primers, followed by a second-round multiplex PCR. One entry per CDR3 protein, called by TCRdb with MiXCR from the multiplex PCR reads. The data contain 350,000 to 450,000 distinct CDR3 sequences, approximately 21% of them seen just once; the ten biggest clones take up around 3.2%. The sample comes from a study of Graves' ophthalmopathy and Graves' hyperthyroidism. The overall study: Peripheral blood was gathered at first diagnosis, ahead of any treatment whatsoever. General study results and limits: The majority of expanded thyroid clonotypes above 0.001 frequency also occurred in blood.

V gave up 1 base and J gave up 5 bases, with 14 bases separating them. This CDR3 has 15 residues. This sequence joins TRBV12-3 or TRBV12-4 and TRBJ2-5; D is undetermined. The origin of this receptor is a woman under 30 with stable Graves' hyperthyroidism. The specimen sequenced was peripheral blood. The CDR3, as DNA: TGTGCCAGCAGTTTAGGCGGTGTCCCCCCGGAGACCCAGTACTTC. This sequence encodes CASSLGGVPPETQYF.